The subject of this entry is one T cell receptor (beta chain). The entry originates in a study of shared clonotypes between healthy human individuals. Germline V gives CDR1 SGHRS, CDR2 YFSETQ. The trim removed 3 bases at V and 3 bases at J, leaving 7 bases unmatched. CDR3 length: 17 residues. Data came from immunoSEQ multiplex PCR; TCRdb stores just in-frame clones and leaves some out. The sample includes about 2,500,000 clones, over 85% of them seen just once. This chain links TRBV5-1 with TRBJ2-2; 11 nucleotides align to TRBD1. Sequenced input: naive CD4+ T cells sorted from blood. Subset denoted: CD45RA+ positively selected. The clonotype was recovered from a young man in good health. CDR3 in amino acids: CASSSQPGQGDTGELFF. Here the CDR3 DNA reads TGCGCCAGCAGCTCTCAGCCGGGACAGGGGGACACCGGGGAGCTGTTTTTT.